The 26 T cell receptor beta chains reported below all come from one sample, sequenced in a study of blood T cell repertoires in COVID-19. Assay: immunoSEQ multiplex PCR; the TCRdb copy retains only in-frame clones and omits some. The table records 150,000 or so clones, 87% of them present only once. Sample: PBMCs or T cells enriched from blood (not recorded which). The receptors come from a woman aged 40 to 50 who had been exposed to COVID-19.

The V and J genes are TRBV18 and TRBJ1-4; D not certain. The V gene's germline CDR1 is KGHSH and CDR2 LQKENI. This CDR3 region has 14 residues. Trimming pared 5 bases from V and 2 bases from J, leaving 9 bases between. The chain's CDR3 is CASSATDTNEKLFF. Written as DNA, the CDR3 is TGTGCCAGCTCAGCAACAGATACTAATGAAAAACTGTTTTTT.

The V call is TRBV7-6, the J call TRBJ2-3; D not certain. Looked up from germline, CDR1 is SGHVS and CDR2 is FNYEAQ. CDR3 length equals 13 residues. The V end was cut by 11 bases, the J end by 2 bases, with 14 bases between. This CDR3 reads CASATSHTDTQYF. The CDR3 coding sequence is TGTGCCTCCGCGACTTCCCACACAGATACGCAGTATTTT.

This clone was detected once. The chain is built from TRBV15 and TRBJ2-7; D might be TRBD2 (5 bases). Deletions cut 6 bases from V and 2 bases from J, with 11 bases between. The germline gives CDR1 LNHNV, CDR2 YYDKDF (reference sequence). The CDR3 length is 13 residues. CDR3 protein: CATREEGTYEQYF. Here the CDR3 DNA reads TGTGCCACCAGAGAAGAGGGAACCTACGAGCAGTACTTC.

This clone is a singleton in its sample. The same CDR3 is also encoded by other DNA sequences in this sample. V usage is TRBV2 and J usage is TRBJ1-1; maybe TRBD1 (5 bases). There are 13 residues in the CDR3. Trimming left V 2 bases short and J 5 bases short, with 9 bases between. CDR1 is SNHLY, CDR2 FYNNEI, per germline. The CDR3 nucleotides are TGTGCCAGCAGTGAATATGGGGGGACTGAAGCTTTCTTT. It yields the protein CASSEYGGTEAFF.

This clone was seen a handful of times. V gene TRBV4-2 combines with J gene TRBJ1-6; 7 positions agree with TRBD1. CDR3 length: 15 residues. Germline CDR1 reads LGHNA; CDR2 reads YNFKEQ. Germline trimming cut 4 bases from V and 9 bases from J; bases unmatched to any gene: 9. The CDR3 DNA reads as TGTGCCAGCAGCCCGGGACAGAATCGTGTTTCACCCCTCCACTTT. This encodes CASSPGQNRVSPLHF.

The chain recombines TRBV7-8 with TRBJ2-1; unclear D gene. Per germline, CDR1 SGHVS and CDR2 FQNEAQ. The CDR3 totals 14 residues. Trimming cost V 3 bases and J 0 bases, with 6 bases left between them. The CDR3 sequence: CASSFRSSYNEQFF. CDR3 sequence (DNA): TGTGCCAGCAGCTTCCGGAGCTCCTACAATGAGCAGTTCTTC.

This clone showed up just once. As DNA, the CDR3 is TGTGCCAGCAGACGTTGGTCGGCGGGAGGTTACAATGAGCAGTTCTTC. It codes for CASRRWSAGGYNEQFF. The rearrangement joins TRBV28 to TRBJ2-1; 8 bases match TRBD2. The V gene end was trimmed by 6 bases and the J gene end by 4 bases; junction bases not matched to a gene: 11. The germline V gene encodes CDR1 MDHEN and CDR2 SYDVKM. The length of the CDR3 is 16 residues.

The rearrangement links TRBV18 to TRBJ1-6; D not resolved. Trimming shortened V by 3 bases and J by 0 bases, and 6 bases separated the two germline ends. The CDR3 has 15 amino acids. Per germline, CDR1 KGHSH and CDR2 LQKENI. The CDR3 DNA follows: TGTGCCAGCTCACCGGCAAGCTCCTATAATTCACCCCTCCACTTT. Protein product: CASSPASSYNSPLHF.

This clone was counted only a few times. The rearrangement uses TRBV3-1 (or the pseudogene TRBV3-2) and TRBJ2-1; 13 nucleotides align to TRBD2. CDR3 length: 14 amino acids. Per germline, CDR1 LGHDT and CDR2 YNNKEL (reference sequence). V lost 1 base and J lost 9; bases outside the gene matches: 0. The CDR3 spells CASSQGLAGGEQFF. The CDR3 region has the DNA TGTGCCAGCAGCCAAGGACTAGCGGGAGGTGAGCAGTTCTTC.

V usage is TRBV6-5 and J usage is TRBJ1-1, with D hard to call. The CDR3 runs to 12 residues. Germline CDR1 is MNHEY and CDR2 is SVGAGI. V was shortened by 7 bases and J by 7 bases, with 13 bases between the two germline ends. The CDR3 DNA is TGTGCCAGCAAAGGACTGCGGGATGAAGCTTTCTTT. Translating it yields CASKGLRDEAFF.

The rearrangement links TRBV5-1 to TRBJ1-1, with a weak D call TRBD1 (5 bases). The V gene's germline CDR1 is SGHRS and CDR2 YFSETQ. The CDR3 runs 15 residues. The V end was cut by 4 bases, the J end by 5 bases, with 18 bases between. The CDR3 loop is CASSPGPGVGTEAFF. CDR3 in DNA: TGCGCCAGCAGCCCCGGGCCGGGGGTGGGTACTGAAGCTTTCTTT. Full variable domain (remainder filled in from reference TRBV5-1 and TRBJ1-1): KAGVTQTPRYLIKTRGQQVTLSCSPISGHRSVSWYQQTPGQGLQFLFEYFSETQRNKGNFPGRFSGRQFSNSRSEMNVSTLELGDSALYLCASSPGPGVGTEAFFGQGTRLTVV.

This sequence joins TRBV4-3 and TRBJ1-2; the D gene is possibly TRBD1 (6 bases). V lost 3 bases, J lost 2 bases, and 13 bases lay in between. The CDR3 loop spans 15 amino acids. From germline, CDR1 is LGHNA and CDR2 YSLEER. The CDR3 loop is CASSQNTGSNYGYTF. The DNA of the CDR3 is TGCGCCAGCAGCCAGAACACAGGGTCGAACTATGGCTACACCTTC.

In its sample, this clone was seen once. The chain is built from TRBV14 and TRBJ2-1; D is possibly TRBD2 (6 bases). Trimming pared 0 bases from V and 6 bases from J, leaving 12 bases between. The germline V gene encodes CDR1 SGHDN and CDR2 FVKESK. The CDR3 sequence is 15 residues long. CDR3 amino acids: CASSQDIGGGNEQFF. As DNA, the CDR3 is TGTGCCAGCAGCCAAGATATCGGGGGTGGCAATGAGCAGTTCTTC.

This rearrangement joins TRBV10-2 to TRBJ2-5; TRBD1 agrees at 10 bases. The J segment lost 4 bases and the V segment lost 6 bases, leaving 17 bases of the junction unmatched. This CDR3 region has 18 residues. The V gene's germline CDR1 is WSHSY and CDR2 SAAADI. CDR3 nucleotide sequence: TGCGCCAGCAGACCTGGGGGGATTGGGACAGGGGCAGCAGAGACCCAGTACTTC. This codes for CASRPGGIGTGAAETQYF.

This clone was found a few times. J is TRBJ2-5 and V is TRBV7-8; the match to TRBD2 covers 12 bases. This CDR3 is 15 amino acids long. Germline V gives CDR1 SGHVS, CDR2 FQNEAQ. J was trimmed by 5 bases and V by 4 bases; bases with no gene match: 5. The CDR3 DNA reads TGTGCCAGCAGCTGGAGGACTAGCGGGACCGAGACCCAGTACTTC. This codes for CASSWRTSGTETQYF.

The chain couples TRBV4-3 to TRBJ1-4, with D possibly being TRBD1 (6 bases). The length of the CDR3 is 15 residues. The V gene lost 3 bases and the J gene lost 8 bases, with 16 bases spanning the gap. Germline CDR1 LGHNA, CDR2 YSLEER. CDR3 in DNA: TGCGCCAGCAGCCAGATACCGGGAGGGGGGGAAAAACTGTTTTTT. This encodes CASSQIPGGGEKLFF.

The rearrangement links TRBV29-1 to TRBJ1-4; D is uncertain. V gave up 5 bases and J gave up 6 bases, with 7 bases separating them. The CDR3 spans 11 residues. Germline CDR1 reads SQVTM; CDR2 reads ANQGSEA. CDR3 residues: CSVRQDEKLFF. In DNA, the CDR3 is TGCAGCGTTCGGCAGGATGAAAAACTGTTTTTT.

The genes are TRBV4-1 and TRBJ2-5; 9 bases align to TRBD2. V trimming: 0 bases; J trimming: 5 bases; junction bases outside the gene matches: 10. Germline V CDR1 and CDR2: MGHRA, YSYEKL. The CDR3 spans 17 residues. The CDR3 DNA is TGCGCCAGCAGCCAAGAAGGGGGGACTAGCCGGACGGAGACCCAGTACTTC. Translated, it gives CASSQEGGTSRTETQYF.

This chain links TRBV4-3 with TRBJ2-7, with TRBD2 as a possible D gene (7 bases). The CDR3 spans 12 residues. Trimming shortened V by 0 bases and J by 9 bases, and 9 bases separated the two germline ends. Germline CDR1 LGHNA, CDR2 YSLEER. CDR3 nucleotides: TGCGCCAGCAGCCAAGATAGGGGGGGGCAGTACTTC. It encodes CASSQDRGGQYF.

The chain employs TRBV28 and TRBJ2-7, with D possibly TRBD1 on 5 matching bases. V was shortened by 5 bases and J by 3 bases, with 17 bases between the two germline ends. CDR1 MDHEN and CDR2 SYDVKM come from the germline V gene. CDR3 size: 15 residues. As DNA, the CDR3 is TGTGCCAGCAGTCCAGGGCCCCTAAATGACTACGAGCAGTACTTC. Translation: CASSPGPLNDYEQYF.

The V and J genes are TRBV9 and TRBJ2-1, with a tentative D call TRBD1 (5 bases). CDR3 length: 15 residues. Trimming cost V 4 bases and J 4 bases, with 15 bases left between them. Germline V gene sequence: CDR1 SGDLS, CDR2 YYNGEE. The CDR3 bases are TGTGCCAGCAGCCTCGGGCATGGGGCTTACAATGAGCAGTTCTTC. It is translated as CASSLGHGAYNEQFF.

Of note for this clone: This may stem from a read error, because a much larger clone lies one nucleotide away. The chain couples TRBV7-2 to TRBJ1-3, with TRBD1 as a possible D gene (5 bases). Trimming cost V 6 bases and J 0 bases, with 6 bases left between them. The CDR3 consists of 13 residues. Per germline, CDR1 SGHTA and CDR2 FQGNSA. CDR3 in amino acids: CASSQGSGNTIYF. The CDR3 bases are TGTGCCAGCAGTCAGGGCTCTGGAAACACCATATATTTT.

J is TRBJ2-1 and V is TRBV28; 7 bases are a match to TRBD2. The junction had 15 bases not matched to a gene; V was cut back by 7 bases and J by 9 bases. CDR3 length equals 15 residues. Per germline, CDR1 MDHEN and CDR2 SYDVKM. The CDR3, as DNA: TGTGCCAGCAACCGCGGGGGTAGCGGACGAAGTGAGCAGTTCTTC. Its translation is CASNRGGSGRSEQFF.

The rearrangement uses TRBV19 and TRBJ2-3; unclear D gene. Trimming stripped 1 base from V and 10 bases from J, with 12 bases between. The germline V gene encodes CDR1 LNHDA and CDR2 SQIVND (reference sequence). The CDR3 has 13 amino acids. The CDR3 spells CASSIGLLGAQYF. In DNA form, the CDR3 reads TGTGCCAGTAGTATAGGGCTCCTTGGTGCGCAGTATTTT.

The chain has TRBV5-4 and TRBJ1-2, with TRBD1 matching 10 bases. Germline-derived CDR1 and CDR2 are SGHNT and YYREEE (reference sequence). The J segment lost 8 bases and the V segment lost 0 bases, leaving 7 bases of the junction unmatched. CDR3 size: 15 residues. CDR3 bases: TGTGCCAGCAGCTTGGGGGGGACAGGGGAGCAGGGCTACACCTTC. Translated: CASSLGGTGEQGYTF.

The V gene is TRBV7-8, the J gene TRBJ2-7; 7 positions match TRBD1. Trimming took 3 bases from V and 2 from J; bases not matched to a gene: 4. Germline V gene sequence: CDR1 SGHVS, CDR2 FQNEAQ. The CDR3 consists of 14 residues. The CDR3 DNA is TGTGCCAGCAGCTTTTCCGGGACAGCCTACGAGCAGTACTTC. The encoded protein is CASSFSGTAYEQYF.